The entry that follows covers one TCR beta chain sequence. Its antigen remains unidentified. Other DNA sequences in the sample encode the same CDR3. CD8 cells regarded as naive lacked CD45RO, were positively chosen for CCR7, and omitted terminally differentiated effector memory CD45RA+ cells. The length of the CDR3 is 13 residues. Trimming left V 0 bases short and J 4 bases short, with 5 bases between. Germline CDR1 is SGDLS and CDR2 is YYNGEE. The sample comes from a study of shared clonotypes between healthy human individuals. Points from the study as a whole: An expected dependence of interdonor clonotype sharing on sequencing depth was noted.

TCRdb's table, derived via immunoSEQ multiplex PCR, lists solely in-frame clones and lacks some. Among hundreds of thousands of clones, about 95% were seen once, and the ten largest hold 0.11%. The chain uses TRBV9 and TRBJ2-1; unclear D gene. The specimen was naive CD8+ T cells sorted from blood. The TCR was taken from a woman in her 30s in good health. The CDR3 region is CASSVASYNEQFF. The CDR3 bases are TGTGCCAGCAGCGTAGCGAGTTACAATGAGCAGTTCTTC.